The sequence of this T cell receptor (beta chain) was determined in a study of cytomegalovirus exposure and HLA in healthy donors. The wider study: Early on, a data release was issued that held about 85 million unique TCRs from HLA-typed donors. Of all 360 or so donors who were genotyped, roughly 83% belonged to the Caucasian-associated ancestry cluster.

PCR employed 60 Vbeta and 13 Jbeta primers. Produced via immunoSEQ multiplex PCR; TCRdb's table is partial and in-frame only. The sample has about 96,000 clones; 65% to 85% are singletons. The length of the CDR3 is 13 residues. V was clipped by 3 bases and J by 6 bases; unmatched bases: 3. The V gene's germline CDR1 is SGHTA and CDR2 FQGTGA. This chain uses TRBV7-3 with TRBJ1-1, with 8 bases lining up with TRBD1. Sequencing input: PBMCs. The receptor was derived from a female donor in good health and CMV-seropositive. The CDR3 region is CASSFDRGSEAFF. The CDR3 region has the DNA TGTGCCAGCAGCTTCGACAGGGGCTCTGAAGCTTTCTTT.